The clone carrying this T cell receptor (beta chain) was detected many times. Antigen specificity is unknown. The sample belongs to a study of T cell repertoires in cytomegalovirus infection. Study context: Matching HLA type and CMV infection were both indicated by public TCR beta signatures.

CDR1 and CDR2 from the germline V gene are SGHAT and FQNNGV. V dropped 2 bases and J dropped 1 base, with 11 bases sitting between them. The CDR3 has 15 amino acids. TCRdb reanalysed the reads using MiXCR and keeps one entry per CDR3 protein. The sample records tens of thousands of distinct CDR3 sequences, 20% to 25% being singletons. General study results and limits: HLA-C-restricted CMV-specific TCR beta clonotypes prevailed in the ex vivo response. CMV carriers having the relevant HLA were flagged by cumulative public TCR beta family frequency.

The sequence came from a human donor in good health (CMV status not recorded). Some clones in this sample may be carry-over from other donors' samples. The chain recombines TRBV11-2 with TRBJ2-5; TRBD1 is a possible D gene (5 bases). Sequenced sample: PBMCs, sequenced either directly or after in vitro stimulation (not recorded which). CDR3 sequence: CASSLRQRPQETQYF. DNA of the CDR3: TGTGCCAGCAGCTTACGACAGAGACCCCAAGAGACCCAGTACTTC. The full variable domain, its missing parts supplied by reference TRBV11-2 and TRBJ2-5, is EAGVAQSPRYKIIEKRQSVAFWCNPISGHATLYWYQQILGQGPKLLIQFQNNGVVDDSQLPKDRFSAERLKGVDSTLKIQPAKLEDSAVYLCASSLRQRPQETQYFGPGTRLLVL.